This is a list of T cell receptor beta chains from one sample in a study of blood T cell repertoires in COVID-19. Generated by immunoSEQ multiplex PCR, the TCRdb table keeps only in-frame clones and is missing some. The sample records some 530,000 clones, approximately 85% being singletons. The sample taken for sequencing was peripheral blood. The receptors come from a human donor in a cohort sampled during active COVID-19. Both conserved end residues are part of each CDR3. Each record gives: clone size, J gene, V gene, D gene, CDR3 DNA, CDR3 protein. A D gene is named only where the DNA matches it firmly. Clone sizes are given selectively: once, few, many, or a class where the clone is expanded.

-,TRBJ1-3,TRBV5-4,TRBD1,TGTGCCAGCAGCTACGACACTCAAACAGGGGGCTCTGGAAACACCATATATTTT,CASSYDTQTGGSGNTIYF
-,TRBJ2-1,TRBV6-2/TRBV6-3,TRBD2,TGTGCCAGCAGTCGCGTAGCGGGAGCCTTCTCCTCCTACAATGAGCAGTTCTTC,CASSRVAGAFSSYNEQFF
-,TRBJ1-2,TRBV5-5,-,TGTGCCAGCAGCTTGGAGGCAGGGAAAGGCTACACCTTC,CASSLEAGKGYTF
-,TRBJ2-5,TRBV3-1/TRBV3-2,-,TGTGCCAGCAGCCACCGAGGGGAGACCCAGTACTTC,CASSHRGETQYF
-,TRBJ1-1,TRBV2,-,TGTGCCAGCAGTACAGGGATGAACACTGAAGCTTTCTTT,CASSTGMNTEAFF
-,TRBJ2-3,TRBV5-8,TRBD2,TGTGCCAGCGCACAGGTTAGGGACTACGGGCGCACAGATACGCAGTATTTT,CASAQVRDYGRTDTQYF
-,TRBJ1-1,TRBV9,-,TGTGCCAGCAGCCCCGGGAAAGGGCCGAACACTGAAGCTTTCTTT,CASSPGKGPNTEAFF
-,TRBJ1-2,TRBV11-2,TRBD1,TGTGCCAGCAGCTCACGACCGGGACAGGGACTTATCGGCTATGGCTACACCTTC,CASSSRPGQGLIGYGYTF
few,TRBJ2-5,TRBV27,TRBD2,TGTGCCAGCAGTGTCGGGACTAGCGGGAGGGAGACCCAGTACTTC,CASSVGTSGRETQYF
few,TRBJ2-7,TRBV27,TRBD2,TGTGCCAGCAGTTTATCGGTTAGCGGGAGTCGGGACGAGCAGTACTTC,CASSLSVSGSRDEQYF
-,TRBJ2-3,TRBV13,-,TGTGCCAGCAGCCCCCCCCGAAGCCGCAGCACAGATACGCAGTATTTT,CASSPPRSRSTDTQYF
-,TRBJ2-3,TRBV7-3,-,TGTGCCAGCAGCTCACGAGGGGGGGCACAGTATTTT,CASSSRGGAQYF
-,TRBJ2-3,TRBV3-1/TRBV3-2,-,TGTGCCAGCAGCCAGTTCTCAGGGGACGCAGATACGCAGTATTTT,CASSQFSGDADTQYF
-,TRBJ1-1,TRBV7-9,TRBD1,TGTGCCAGCAGCTTCTTGAAGGGGGCTTGGAACACTGAAGCTTTCTTT,CASSFLKGAWNTEAFF
-,TRBJ1-2,TRBV25-1,TRBD1,TGTGCCAGCAGTGGAGAGAGGGACAGCCGTAACTATGGCTACACCTTC,CASSGERDSRNYGYTF
-,TRBJ2-7,TRBV27,TRBD1,TGTGCCAGCAGTTCCTCGCCCCCCTTGACAGGGGGCAAGTACGAGCAGTACTTC,CASSSSPPLTGGKYEQYF
-,TRBJ1-1,TRBV2,TRBD1,TGTGCCAGCAGCCGGGACAGAGAAGCTTTCTTT,CASSRDREAFF
once,TRBJ2-5,TRBV30,TRBD1,TGTGCCTGGAGCGGGCCCTGGACAGGGAGGGAGACCCAGTACTTC,CAWSGPWTGRETQYF
-,TRBJ2-3,TRBV27,TRBD1,TGTGCCAGCGCCCGGACAGGGGAAGAGGTTACAGATACGCAGTATTTT,CASARTGEEVTDTQYF
few,TRBJ2-7,TRBV5-1,TRBD2,TGCGCCAGCAGCCCTCGACTAAGCGGGACCACCTACGAGCAGTACTTC,CASSPRLSGTTYEQYF
-,TRBJ2-3,TRBV28,-,TGTGCCAGCATCCTGCGCGAGGCAGATACGCAGTATTTT,CASILREADTQYF
-,TRBJ1-2,TRBV29-1,TRBD1,TGCAGCGCCACCCGGGGACAGGGCTCGGATGGCTACACCTTC,CSATRGQGSDGYTF
-,TRBJ1-4,TRBV9,-,TGTGCCAGCAGCGTAGAGGGGGGCGCGGGAGCTAATGAAAAACTGTTTTTT,CASSVEGGAGANEKLFF
-,TRBJ2-7,TRBV6-5,TRBD1,TGTGCCAGCAGTTACGATGTCGGACAGGAGTACTTC,CASSYDVGQEYF
-,TRBJ2-1,TRBV6-5,-,TGTGCCAGCAATAACGCGGGGTTTTACAATGAGCAGTTCTTC,CASNNAGFYNEQFF
-,TRBJ2-1,TRBV5-3,-,TGTGCCAGAAGCTTGGTTTCCGTGCTAGCACTATTCTACAATGAGCAGTTCTTC,CARSLVSVLALFYNEQFF
-,TRBJ2-7,TRBV7-8,-,TGTGCCAGCAGCTTAGTCCAGGGGTCCTACGAGCAGTACTTC,CASSLVQGSYEQYF